The present T cell receptor beta chain was sequenced within a study of T cell responses to AZD1222 COVID-19 vaccine. Regarding the study as a whole: Spike-specific TCR breadth and depth were elevated following two AZD1222 doses. Most donors were white British, females outnumbered males, and clonal diversity was possibly underestimated.

Comment on this clone: The antigen remains undetermined.

The protocol was immunoSEQ multiplex PCR, while the TCRdb copy is restricted to in-frame clones and leaves out a portion. The repertoire consists of about 60,000 clones, with roughly 87% occurring once and the leading ten covering roughly a fifth. Sequencing used peripheral blood, obtained on day 0 of AZD1222 vaccination. This TCR was recovered from an adult in good health.

In DNA, the CDR3 is TGCGCCAGCAGCTTGGTACAGGGGCCCTACGAGCAGTACTTC. Protein: CASSLVQGPYEQYF. The chain recombines TRBV5-1 with TRBJ2-7, with TRBD1 identical over 7 bases. The germline gives CDR1 SGHRS, CDR2 YFSETQ. This CDR3 region has 14 residues. V shed 0 bases and J 2 bases; nucleotides not matched to a gene: 2.